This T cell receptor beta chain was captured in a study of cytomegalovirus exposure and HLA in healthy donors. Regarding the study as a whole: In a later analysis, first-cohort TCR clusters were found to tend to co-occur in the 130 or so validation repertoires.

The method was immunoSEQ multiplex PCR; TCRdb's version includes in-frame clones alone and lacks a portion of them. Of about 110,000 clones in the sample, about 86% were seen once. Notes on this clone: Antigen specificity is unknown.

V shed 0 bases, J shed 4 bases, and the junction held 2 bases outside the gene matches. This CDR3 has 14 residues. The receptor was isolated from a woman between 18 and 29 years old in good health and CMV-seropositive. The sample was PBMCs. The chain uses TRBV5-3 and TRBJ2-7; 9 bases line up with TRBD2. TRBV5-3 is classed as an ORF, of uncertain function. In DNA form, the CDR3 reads TGTGCCAGAAGCTTGGGGACTAGCGAATACGAGCAGTACTTC. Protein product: CARSLGTSEYEQYF.